The sequence of this TCR beta chain was determined in a study of tumor-infiltrating lymphocytes in primary liver carcinoma (dated by TCRdb to about 2017). A note on the overall study: Surgical resection was performed in China between 2015 and early 2016 on five or six patients with histopathologically diagnosed primary liver carcinoma. Of the five patients (three men and two women, aged 30 to 69 years), four had hepatocellular carcinoma and one had combined HCC and intrahepatic cholangiocarcinoma. The five patients had tumors of stage T1-T3 N0M0, with maximum diameters ranging from about 4.2 to 10 cm. Each sample produced roughly 3.65 to 7.5 million productive TCRbeta reads, and read depth showed no significant difference between tissue types. The study combined TCRbeta repertoire sequencing, expression microarrays and whole-exome sequencing across five regions of each liver tumor, with adjacent normal tissue and blood. A total of roughly 35 specimens from 5 patients went through TCRbeta repertoire sequencing, namely 25 tumor regions, 5 adjacent noncancerous liver tissues and 5 peripheral blood samples. Technical replicate repertoires showed high reproducibility, with mean shared-clone rates approximately 0.87 and correlation coefficients above 0.95.

This clonotype turned up a few times. The clone's antigen remains unknown. No much larger clonotype is one base removed from it; base qualities were not supplied. Results the study describes overall, beyond this receptor: Repertoire overlap was higher between tumor regions (mean roughly 35%) than tumor-adjacent (approximately 17%) or tumor-blood (14%) pairs, consistent with antigen-driven expansion. The study included only 4 to 6 patients, and the authors note findings should be validated in a larger study. Because only the TCR beta chain was sequenced and unpaired alpha chains were not captured, true repertoire diversity is likely underestimated. Since the samples were bulk and unsorted, there was no way to compare CD4+ and CD8+ T cell repertoires. Compared with blood, tumors had a significantly larger share of the repertoire taken up by the top 250 clones (p = 0.039).

CDR1 and CDR2, looked up from the germline V gene, are MNHEY and SVGAGI. From cysteine to phenylalanine, the CDR3 is 16 amino acids long. Just the 48-base CDR3 DNA is kept, in frame starting at base 1. V trim: 0 bases; J trim: 4 bases; unmatched bases: 6. A constant-region primer and ProtoScript II reverse transcriptase were used to reverse-transcribe TCRbeta-specific cDNA from roughly 0.5 ug total RNA. The TCRbeta libraries were prepared through three rounds of nested multiplex PCR following a slightly modified ARM-PCR procedure. Each of the first two PCR rounds ran for approximately 11 cycles using multiplex TRBV1-TRBV30 forward primers together with a Cbeta reverse primer. Sample barcodes and Illumina adapters were attached in a final 25-cycle PCR using Deep VentR polymerase. Before sequencing, amplicons of 200-500 bp were purified from gel using a QIAquick gel extraction kit. An Illumina HiSeq 2500 was used to sequence the TCRbeta amplicons with 250-bp paired-end reads. In the source study's methods: Quality trimming of reads was performed with Trimmomatic v0.33, and paired reads were merged with FLASH v1.2.11 so that full CDR3 sequences could be recovered. V, D and J germline segments were assigned to the rearranged TCRbeta sequences using MiGEC v1.2.1b. VDJtools v1.0.0 computed clonotype statistics and Shannon-Wiener diversity indices. Except for diversity analysis, only the 250 most abundant clonotypes of each sample were used in subsequent analyses to reduce sampling bias. The public reads were reprocessed in TCRdb via fastp at Q25 and MiXCR, keeping in-frame beta chains. Every CDR3 protein is listed once, alongside the most common genes and DNA of its rows. The V and J calls follow TCRdb's processing rather than the paper's. The sample records hundreds of thousands of distinct CDR3 sequences, 45% to 70% of which are singletons. The top ten constitute around 15% of the sample.

TRIzol reagent was used to extract blood RNA from unsorted whole blood, while the DNeasy Blood & Tissue kit provided the germline DNA. At the time of sampling, the patients had chronic HBV infection and had not received any treatment. Before surgery, around 4.2 milliliters of peripheral blood were collected into K2EDTA tubes. Material: peripheral blood. In this chain, TRBV6-5 is recombined with TRBJ1-3; TRBD1 aligns with 7 central bases. The source is a woman between 25 and 40 years old with primary liver carcinoma and hepatitis B virus infection. Here is the DNA: TGTGCCAGCAGTTACTCGACAGGGTCGGTGGGAAACACCATATATTTT. Translated, this gives CASSYSTGSVGNTIYF.